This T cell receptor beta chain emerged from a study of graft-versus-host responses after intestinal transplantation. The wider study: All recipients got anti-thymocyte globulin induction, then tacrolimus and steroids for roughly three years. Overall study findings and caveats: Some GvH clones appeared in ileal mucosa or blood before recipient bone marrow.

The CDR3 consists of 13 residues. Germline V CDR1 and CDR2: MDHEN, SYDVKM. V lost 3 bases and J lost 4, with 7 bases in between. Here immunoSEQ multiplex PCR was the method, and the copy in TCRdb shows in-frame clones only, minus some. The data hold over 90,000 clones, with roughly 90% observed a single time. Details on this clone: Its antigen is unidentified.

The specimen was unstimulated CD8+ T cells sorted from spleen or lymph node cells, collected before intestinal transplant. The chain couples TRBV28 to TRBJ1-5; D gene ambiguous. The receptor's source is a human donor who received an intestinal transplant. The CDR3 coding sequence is TGTGCCAGCAGTTTCGACTGGAATCAGCCCCAGCATTTT. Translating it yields CASSFDWNQPQHF.